A selection of T cell receptor beta chains follows, all from one sample in a study of cytomegalovirus exposure and HLA in healthy donors. TCRdb's copy holds only in-frame clones and misses some; the assay was immunoSEQ multiplex PCR. This sample contains under 65,000 clones. The sample consisted of PBMCs. All receptors come from a woman aged 25 to 39 in good health and CMV-seropositive. Each CDR3 is given with its conserved first and last residue. The order of the fields is CDR3 protein, CDR3 DNA, J gene, CDR3 length, V gene, D gene. The D gene is left open where the match is weak.

CDR3 protein: CSVEALPTSVRDTQYF; CDR3 DNA: TGCAGCGTTGAAGCCCTCCCCACTAGCGTTAGAGATACGCAGTATTTT; J gene: TRBJ2-3; CDR3 length: 16; V gene: TRBV29-1; D gene: TRBD2
CDR3 protein: CASTLLDRGQPQHF; CDR3 DNA: TGTGCCAGCACCTTGCTAGACAGGGGCCAGCCCCAGCATTTT; J gene: TRBJ1-5; CDR3 length: 14; V gene: TRBV27; D gene: TRBD1
CDR3 protein: CASSSRRGLGTQYF; CDR3 DNA: TGTGCCAGCAGCTCTCGAAGGGGGCTCGGGACGCAGTATTTT; J gene: TRBJ2-3; CDR3 length: 14; V gene: TRBV7-9; D gene: TRBD1
CDR3 protein: CASSWGQEEQYF; CDR3 DNA: TGTGCCAGCAGCTGGGGACAGGAAGAGCAGTACTTC; J gene: TRBJ2-7; CDR3 length: 12; V gene: TRBV5-6; D gene: TRBD1
CDR3 protein: CASSGQGSNEKLFF; CDR3 DNA: TGTGCCAGCAGTGGACAGGGGTCTAATGAAAAACTGTTTTTT; J gene: TRBJ1-4; CDR3 length: 14; V gene: TRBV2; D gene: TRBD1
CDR3 protein: CASGDRATGELFF; CDR3 DNA: TGTGCCAGCGGGGACAGGGCCACCGGGGAGCTGTTTTTT; J gene: TRBJ2-2; CDR3 length: 13; V gene: TRBV6-5; D gene: TRBD1
CDR3 protein: CASRNRVGEAFF; CDR3 DNA: TGTGCCAGCAGGAACAGGGTCGGGGAAGCTTTCTTT; J gene: TRBJ1-1; CDR3 length: 12; V gene: TRBV6-5; D gene: NA
CDR3 protein: CASSLWTASGRGDGYTF; CDR3 DNA: TGTGCCAGCAGCTTATGGACAGCGTCCGGAAGGGGTGATGGCTACACCTTC; J gene: TRBJ1-2; CDR3 length: 17; V gene: TRBV5-5; D gene: NA
CDR3 protein: CASSPDSRETQYF; CDR3 DNA: TGTGCCAGCTCACCGGACTCGCGGGAGACCCAGTACTTC; J gene: TRBJ2-5; CDR3 length: 13; V gene: TRBV18; D gene: NA
CDR3 protein: CASSMTGGGSGNQPQHF; CDR3 DNA: TGTGCCAGTAGTATGACAGGGGGCGGCTCGGGCAATCAGCCCCAGCATTTT; J gene: TRBJ1-5; CDR3 length: 17; V gene: TRBV19; D gene: TRBD1
CDR3 protein: CASSYTGVRSSGELFF; CDR3 DNA: TGTGCCAGCAGTTACACAGGGGTGCGCTCCAGCGGGGAGCTGTTTTTT; J gene: TRBJ2-2; CDR3 length: 16; V gene: TRBV6-5; D gene: TRBD1
CDR3 protein: CASSFGEATDTQYF; CDR3 DNA: TGCGCCAGCAGCTTCGGGGAAGCCACAGATACGCAGTATTTT; J gene: TRBJ2-3; CDR3 length: 14; V gene: TRBV5-1; D gene: NA
CDR3 protein: CASRPQGFSGYTF; CDR3 DNA: TGTGCCAGCAGACCACAGGGTTTTAGTGGCTACACCTTC; J gene: TRBJ1-2; CDR3 length: 13; V gene: TRBV6-1; D gene: NA
CDR3 protein: CATSLTGWGAYGYTF; CDR3 DNA: TGTGCCACGTCTTTGACAGGGTGGGGAGCCTATGGCTACACCTTC; J gene: TRBJ1-2; CDR3 length: 15; V gene: TRBV6-1; D gene: TRBD1
CDR3 protein: CASSPRGQASETQYF; CDR3 DNA: TGCGCCAGCAGCCCCCGGGGACAGGCCTCAGAGACCCAGTACTTC; J gene: TRBJ2-5; CDR3 length: 15; V gene: TRBV5-1; D gene: TRBD1
CDR3 protein: CASSDGRTASYEQYF; CDR3 DNA: TGTGCCAGCAGTGATGGGCGAACAGCTTCCTACGAGCAGTACTTC; J gene: TRBJ2-7; CDR3 length: 15; V gene: TRBV6-1; D gene: NA
CDR3 protein: CSVEDQATAQYF; CDR3 DNA: TGCAGCGTTGAAGATCAAGCTACGGCCCAGTACTTC; J gene: TRBJ2-5; CDR3 length: 12; V gene: TRBV29-1; D gene: NA
CDR3 protein: CSVASSYEQYF; CDR3 DNA: TGCAGTGTAGCGTCGTCCTACGAGCAGTACTTC; J gene: TRBJ2-7; CDR3 length: 11; V gene: TRBV20-1; D gene: NA
CDR3 protein: CASSLEDNTEAFF; CDR3 DNA: TGTGCCAGCAGTTTAGAGGATAACACTGAAGCTTTCTTT; J gene: TRBJ1-1; CDR3 length: 13; V gene: TRBV27; D gene: NA
CDR3 protein: CATSGRQGAEKLFF; CDR3 DNA: TGTGCCACCAGCGGCCGACAGGGGGCTGAAAAACTGTTTTTT; J gene: TRBJ1-4; CDR3 length: 14; V gene: TRBV15; D gene: TRBD1
CDR3 protein: CASSLGGHTEAFF; CDR3 DNA: TGTGCCAGCAGCTTAGGAGGGCACACTGAAGCTTTCTTT; J gene: TRBJ1-1; CDR3 length: 13; V gene: TRBV11-3; D gene: NA
CDR3 protein: CASSLKPTPSPYNEQFF; CDR3 DNA: TGTGCCAGCAGCTTAAAGCCCACCCCTAGTCCCTACAATGAGCAGTTCTTC; J gene: TRBJ2-1; CDR3 length: 17; V gene: TRBV7-2; D gene: NA
CDR3 protein: CASSLVHRVNYGYTF; CDR3 DNA: TGTGCCAGCAGCTTAGTGCACAGGGTTAACTATGGCTACACCTTC; J gene: TRBJ1-2; CDR3 length: 15; V gene: TRBV11-3; D gene: NA
CDR3 protein: CASSVRSTGMNSPLHF; CDR3 DNA: TGTGCCAGCTCAGTTCGTTCGACAGGGATGAATTCACCCCTCCACTTT; J gene: TRBJ1-6; CDR3 length: 16; V gene: TRBV2; D gene: TRBD1
CDR3 protein: CASSRLIF; CDR3 DNA: TGTGCCAGCAGTAGACTGATATTT; J gene: TRBJ1-1; CDR3 length: 8; V gene: TRBV2; D gene: NA
CDR3 protein: CASSQEHYSYEQYF; CDR3 DNA: TGTGCCAGCAGCCAAGAACATTACTCCTACGAGCAGTACTTC; J gene: TRBJ2-7; CDR3 length: 14; V gene: TRBV14; D gene: NA
CDR3 protein: CASSEVSEQYF; CDR3 DNA: TGTGCCAGCAGTGAAGTTAGCGAGCAGTACTTC; J gene: TRBJ2-7; CDR3 length: 11; V gene: TRBV2; D gene: NA
CDR3 protein: CASSEASEWEQFF; CDR3 DNA: TGTGCCAGCAGTGAAGCTTCGGAGTGGGAGCAGTTCTTC; J gene: TRBJ2-1; CDR3 length: 13; V gene: TRBV6-1; D gene: NA
CDR3 protein: CASSSRMDEQYF; CDR3 DNA: TGTGCCAGCAGCTCGCGTATGGACGAGCAGTACTTC; J gene: TRBJ2-7; CDR3 length: 12; V gene: TRBV13; D gene: NA
CDR3 protein: CASSPRRGLEGYTF; CDR3 DNA: TGCGCCAGCAGCCCCCGTCGGGGGTTGGAGGGCTACACCTTC; J gene: TRBJ1-2; CDR3 length: 14; V gene: TRBV5-1; D gene: NA
CDR3 protein: CASSVTSGGGNEQFF; CDR3 DNA: TGTGCCAGCAGCGTGACTAGCGGGGGAGGGAATGAGCAGTTCTTC; J gene: TRBJ2-1; CDR3 length: 15; V gene: TRBV7-2; D gene: TRBD2
CDR3 protein: CSVEAAGQSYEQYF; CDR3 DNA: TGCAGCGTTGAAGCGGCAGGGCAATCCTACGAGCAGTACTTC; J gene: TRBJ2-7; CDR3 length: 14; V gene: TRBV29-1; D gene: NA
CDR3 protein: CASSRPPGQYKEKLFF; CDR3 DNA: TGCGCCAGCAGCAGACCCCCGGGACAGTACAAGGAAAAACTGTTTTTT; J gene: TRBJ1-4; CDR3 length: 16; V gene: TRBV4-1; D gene: TRBD1
CDR3 protein: CSASSTVGGGEQYF; CDR3 DNA: TGCAGCGCCTCCTCGACGGTGGGGGGAGGCGAGCAGTACTTC; J gene: TRBJ2-7; CDR3 length: 14; V gene: TRBV29-1; D gene: NA
CDR3 protein: CASSSRDYSYEQYF; CDR3 DNA: TGTGCCAGCAGCTCCCGGGACTACTCCTACGAGCAGTACTTC; J gene: TRBJ2-7; CDR3 length: 14; V gene: TRBV5-4; D gene: TRBD2
CDR3 protein: CASSRDRAGYTF; CDR3 DNA: TGTGCCAGCAGTCGCGACAGGGCGGGCTACACCTTC; J gene: TRBJ1-2; CDR3 length: 12; V gene: TRBV6-6; D gene: TRBD1